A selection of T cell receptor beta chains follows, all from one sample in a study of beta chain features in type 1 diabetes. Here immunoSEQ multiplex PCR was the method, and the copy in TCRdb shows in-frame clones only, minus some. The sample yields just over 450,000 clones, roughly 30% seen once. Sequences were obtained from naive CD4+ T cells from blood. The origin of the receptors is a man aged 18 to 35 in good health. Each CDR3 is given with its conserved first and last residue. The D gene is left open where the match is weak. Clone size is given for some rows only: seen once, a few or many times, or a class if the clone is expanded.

TGCAGTGCTAGCCTAAGGAGTGAGCAGTTCTTC CSASLRSEQFF TRBV20-1 . . TRBJ2-1
TGTGCCAGCAGCCAACTGTGGCCCTCGGAGACCTACGAGCAGTACTTC CASSQLWPSETYEQYF TRBV14 . few TRBJ2-7
TGTGCCAGCAGCTTTAGCAGCACCTACGAGCAGTACTTC CASSFSSTYEQYF TRBV7-9 . . TRBJ2-7
TGCGCCAGCAGCCCGGGACTAGCGGGAGGGGAGAATGAGCAGTTCTTC CASSPGLAGGENEQFF TRBV5-1 TRBD2 . TRBJ2-1
TGTGCCATCAGCCAGGAGACAGAAGAGACCCAGTACTTC CAISQETEETQYF TRBV10-3 . . TRBJ2-5
TGTGCCAGCAGCGTAGAGTCAGGACAGGGGGCTAAGTTCTTC CASSVESGQGAKFF TRBV9 TRBD1 . TRBJ2-1
TGTGCCAGTAGTGTTTTGATCAGAGGGGAGCAGTACTTC CASSVLIRGEQYF TRBV19 . . TRBJ2-7
TGTGCCAGCAGCCCTAGCCGGTCCTACGAGCAGTACTTC CASSPSRSYEQYF TRBV7-2 . . TRBJ2-7
TGCGCCAGCAGTCAAACTGGAGGGGTTACATTGACGCAAGAGACCCAGTACTTC CASSQTGGVTLTQETQYF TRBV4-1 . . TRBJ2-5
TGTGCCAGCAGCGTCCCCGAGGGGCCTCCGCGGAACTTC CASSVPEGPPRNF TRBV5-4 . once TRBJ2-7
TGTGCCAGCAGTTACCGCGATCCTCGGGAGACCCAGTACTTC CASSYRDPRETQYF TRBV6-5 . few TRBJ2-5
TGTGCCAGCAGCTTCTCCTCTGGGTACGAGCAGTACTTC CASSFSSGYEQYF TRBV7-9 . . TRBJ2-7
TGTGCCAGCAGCTTAGCTGGCACAGATACGCAGTATTTT CASSLAGTDTQYF TRBV11-2 . few TRBJ2-3
TGCGCCAGCAGCCCCGGACTAGCGGGAGTAATCGATGAGCAGTTCTTC CASSPGLAGVIDEQFF TRBV5-1 TRBD2 . TRBJ2-1
TGTGCCAGCAGTCTCGACAGGACCATAGCCAAAAACATTCAGTACTTC CASSLDRTIAKNIQYF TRBV2 . few TRBJ2-4
TGTGCCAGCAGCTCGCCTTACACCTCCTACAATGAGCAGTTCTTC CASSSPYTSYNEQFF TRBV7-6 . few TRBJ2-1
TGCGCCAGCAGTCGGATCTACCGGGACAGAGGGTACGAGCAGTACTTC CASSRIYRDRGYEQYF TRBV23-1 TRBD1 . TRBJ2-7
TGCAGCGGGGGGATAGGGATGGACACTGAAGCTTTCTTT CSGGIGMDTEAFF TRBV29-1 . few TRBJ1-1
TGTGCCAGCAGCCAGCCAGCGGGAGGGGGCACAGATACGCAGTATTTT CASSQPAGGGTDTQYF TRBV4-2 TRBD2 . TRBJ2-3
TGCAGTGCGAGGGACAGCTACGAGCAGTACTTC CSARDSYEQYF TRBV20-1 TRBD1 . TRBJ2-7
TGTGCCAGCAGTGACCGAAGGACCCAAGAGACCCAGTACTTC CASSDRRTQETQYF TRBV2 . . TRBJ2-5
TGTGCCAGCAGTCCCGTAGCGGGGAGCCAAGAGACCCAGTACTTC CASSPVAGSQETQYF TRBV11-2 TRBD2 . TRBJ2-5
TGCAGCGTTGAAGCCCGGGACAGGGGGGCCAACGTCCTGACTTTC CSVEARDRGANVLTF TRBV29-1 TRBD1 few TRBJ2-6
TGTGCCAGCAGCTTAGTACGAGAACTCCAAGAGACCCAGTACTTC CASSLVRELQETQYF TRBV7-9 . . TRBJ2-5
TGTGCCAGCAGCTTAGTGGGACACACTGAAGCTTTCTTT CASSLVGHTEAFF TRBV7-6 . . TRBJ1-1
TGTGCCAGCAGCCGGGGGGCGGCAAGCTACAATGAGCAGTTCTTC CASSRGAASYNEQFF TRBV5-4 . few TRBJ2-1
TGTGCCTGGAGTGGTGGGGATACGCAGTATTTT CAWSGGDTQYF TRBV30 . . TRBJ2-3
TGTGCCAGCAGCCCCACGTCCGACGAGCAGTACTTC CASSPTSDEQYF TRBV7-9 . . TRBJ2-7
TGTGCCTGGATGGGGAGGAGGGATCGGGCCAAAAACATTCAGTACTTC CAWMGRRDRAKNIQYF TRBV30 . few TRBJ2-4
TGTGCCACCAGCAGAGATAAGCCTACTGGGTACGAGCAGTACTTC CATSRDKPTGYEQYF TRBV15 . few TRBJ2-7
TGTGCCAGCAGTTCGTACGACAGGTTGAACACTGAAGCTTTCTTT CASSSYDRLNTEAFF TRBV27 . . TRBJ1-1
TGCAGCGTCGAGGGGACAATTACAAGGACTGAAGCTTTCTTT CSVEGTITRTEAFF TRBV29-1 . few TRBJ1-1
TGTGCCAGCAGTAAGACTAGCGGGGGCTTCACAGATACGCAGTATTTT CASSKTSGGFTDTQYF TRBV27 TRBD2 . TRBJ2-3
TGCGCCAGCAGTCGACTAGCGGGAGTAGCAGATACGCAGTATTTT CASSRLAGVADTQYF TRBV5-1 TRBD2 once TRBJ2-3
TGTGCCAGCAGCCCTGGGTCAGACACAGATACGCAGTATTTT CASSPGSDTDTQYF TRBV7-2 . . TRBJ2-3
TGTGCCAGCAGCCGACCGTTCGGACGCTTAGCCAAAAACATTCAGTACTTC CASSRPFGRLAKNIQYF TRBV21-1 . few TRBJ2-4
TGTGCCAGCAGCGTAGTGGGTAGTTACTTGGAGACCCAGTACTTC CASSVVGSYLETQYF TRBV9 . . TRBJ2-5
TGTGCCAGCGGACCCACCGATGGGGGAGCGGAGACCCAGTACTTC CASGPTDGGAETQYF TRBV7-2 . few TRBJ2-5
TGTGCCAGCAGGGGACTAGCGAGCTCCTACGAGCAGTACTTC CASRGLASSYEQYF TRBV27 TRBD2 . TRBJ2-7
TGCAGTGCTACTAGCGGGACTTTAAAGTTCTTC CSATSGTLKFF TRBV20-1 TRBD2 few TRBJ2-1
TGTGCCAGCAGCCCCGACAGGTACTACGAGCAGTACTTC CASSPDRYYEQYF TRBV7-2 . . TRBJ2-7
TGCAGCGCTTTCGGACAGAGCGAAAAACTGTTTTTT CSAFGQSEKLFF TRBV29-1 . few TRBJ1-4
TGCAGCGTTGGTGGGAGGAGCTCCTACAATGAGCAGTTCTTC CSVGGRSSYNEQFF TRBV29-1 . . TRBJ2-1
TGTGCCAGCAGCCGAGGACCAGACACAGATACGCAGTATTTT CASSRGPDTDTQYF TRBV6-5 . few TRBJ2-3
TGCAGCGTCCGGACAGATAACACTGAAGCTTTCTTT CSVRTDNTEAFF TRBV29-1 . few TRBJ1-1
TGTGCCAGCAGCTCGACCGGGACTAGCGGATACTACGAGCAGTACTTC CASSSTGTSGYYEQYF TRBV11-2 TRBD2 . TRBJ2-7
TGCGCCAGCAGCTCAGCGGTGGGGAATGAGCAGTTCTTC CASSSAVGNEQFF TRBV5-1 . . TRBJ2-1
TGTGCCAGCAGCCAAGTTCAGGACAGGGATTACGAGCAGTACTTC CASSQVQDRDYEQYF TRBV4-2 TRBD1 . TRBJ2-7
TGTGCCAGCAGCTTAGCTGGCCTAGCGGGCAACAATGAGCAGTTCTTC CASSLAGLAGNNEQFF TRBV7-9 TRBD2 . TRBJ2-1
TGTGCCACCAGCAGAGGACCGCGAACTAATGAAAAACTGTTTTTT CATSRGPRTNEKLFF TRBV15 . few TRBJ1-4
TGTGCCAGCAGCTCCAGCGGGAGGACCTACAATGAGCAGTTCTTC CASSSSGRTYNEQFF TRBV5-4 TRBD2 once TRBJ2-1
TGCAGCGTTGAAGGGGGGACAGGTTCCTACGAGCAGTACTTC CSVEGGTGSYEQYF TRBV29-1 TRBD1 . TRBJ2-7
TGCAGCTTCCGGGACAGGGGTCACGAGCAGTACTTC CSFRDRGHEQYF TRBV29-1 TRBD1 . TRBJ2-7
TGTGCCAGCAGCCGATTACAGGGGCGTCTGGAGACCCAGTACTTC CASSRLQGRLETQYF TRBV14 TRBD1 few TRBJ2-5
TGTGCCAGCAGCGAATCCGGGACTGGCTCCTACAATGAGCAGTTCTTC CASSESGTGSYNEQFF TRBV9 . . TRBJ2-1
TGTGCCAGCAGCTTTGGACAGCGGAGGTACGAGCAGTACTTC CASSFGQRRYEQYF TRBV7-2 . few TRBJ2-7
TGTGCCTGGAGTGTAATGGACTCTGGGGCCAACGTCCTGACTTTC CAWSVMDSGANVLTF TRBV30 . . TRBJ2-6
TGCGCCAGCAGCAAGGACAGGTCAGATGAGCAGTTCTTC CASSKDRSDEQFF TRBV5-1 TRBD1 few TRBJ2-1
TGTGCCAGCAGTTTCCCCGGACAGGGAGAAGAGACCCAGTACTTC CASSFPGQGEETQYF TRBV28 TRBD1 . TRBJ2-5